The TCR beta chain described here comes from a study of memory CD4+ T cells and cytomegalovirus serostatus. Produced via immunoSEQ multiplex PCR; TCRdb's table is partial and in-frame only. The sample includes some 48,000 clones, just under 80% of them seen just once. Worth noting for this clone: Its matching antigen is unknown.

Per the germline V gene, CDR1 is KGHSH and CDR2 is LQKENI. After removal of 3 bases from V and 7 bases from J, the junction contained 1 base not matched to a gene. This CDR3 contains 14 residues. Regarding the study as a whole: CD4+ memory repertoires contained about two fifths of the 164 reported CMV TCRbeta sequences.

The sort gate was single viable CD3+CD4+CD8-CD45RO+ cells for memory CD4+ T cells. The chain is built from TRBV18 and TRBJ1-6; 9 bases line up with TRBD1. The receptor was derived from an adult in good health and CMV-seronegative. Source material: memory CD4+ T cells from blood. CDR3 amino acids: CASSPGQGNSPLHF. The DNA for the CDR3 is TGTGCCAGCTCACCCGGACAGGGGAATTCACCCCTCCACTTT.